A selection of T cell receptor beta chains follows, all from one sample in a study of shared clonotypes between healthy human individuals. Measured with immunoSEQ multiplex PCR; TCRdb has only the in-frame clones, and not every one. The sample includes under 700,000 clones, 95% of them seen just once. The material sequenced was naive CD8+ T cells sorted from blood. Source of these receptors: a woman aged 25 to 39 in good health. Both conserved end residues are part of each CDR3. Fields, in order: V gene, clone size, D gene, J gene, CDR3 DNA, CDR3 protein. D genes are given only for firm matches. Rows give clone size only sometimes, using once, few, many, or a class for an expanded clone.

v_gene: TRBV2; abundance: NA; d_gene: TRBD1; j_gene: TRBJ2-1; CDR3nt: TGTGCCAGCCTAAGGGGGACAGGGGGCTCGGTTAACAATGAGCAGTTCTTC; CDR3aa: CASLRGTGGSVNNEQFF
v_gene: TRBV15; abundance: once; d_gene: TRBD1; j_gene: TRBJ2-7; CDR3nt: TGTGCCACCAGCTCTCGACAGGGAAATTCCTACGAGCAGTACTTC; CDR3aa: CATSSRQGNSYEQYF
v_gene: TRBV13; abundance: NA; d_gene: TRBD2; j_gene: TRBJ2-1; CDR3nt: TGTGCCAGCAGCCTCGGGACTAGCGGTAACCTTAACTACAATGAGCAGTTCTTC; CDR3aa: CASSLGTSGNLNYNEQFF
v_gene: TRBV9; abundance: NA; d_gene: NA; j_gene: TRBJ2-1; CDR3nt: TGTGCCAGCACCCCGTATGGGCGCGAGTGGGACAATGAGCAGTTCTTC; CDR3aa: CASTPYGREWDNEQFF
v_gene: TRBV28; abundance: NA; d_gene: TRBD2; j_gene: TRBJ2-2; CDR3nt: TGTGCCAGCAGTTGGAAACTAGCGGGAGGACCGTTCGAAAACACCGGGGAGCTGTTTTTT; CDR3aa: CASSWKLAGGPFENTGELFF
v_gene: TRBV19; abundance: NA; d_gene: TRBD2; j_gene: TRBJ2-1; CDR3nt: TGTGCCAGTAGTGTGGGACTAGCGGGGCCTTACAATGAGCAGTTCTTC; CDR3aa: CASSVGLAGPYNEQFF
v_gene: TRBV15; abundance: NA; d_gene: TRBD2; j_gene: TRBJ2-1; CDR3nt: TGTGCCACCAGCAGAGATCTCCAGCGGGACCACAATGAGCAGTTCTTC; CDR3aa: CATSRDLQRDHNEQFF
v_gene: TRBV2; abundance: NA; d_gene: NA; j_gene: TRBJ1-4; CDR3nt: TGTGCCAGCAGTGAAGTGGTGAAGGGGGAGGATGAAAAACTGTTTTTT; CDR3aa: CASSEVVKGEDEKLFF
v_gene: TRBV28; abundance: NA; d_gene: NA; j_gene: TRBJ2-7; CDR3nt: TGTGCCAGCAGTTCCCTGGGGGATGGGTCCTACGAGCAGTACTTC; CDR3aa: CASSSLGDGSYEQYF
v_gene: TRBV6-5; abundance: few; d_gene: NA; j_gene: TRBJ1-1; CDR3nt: TGTGCCAGCAGCCAATCCGCACTCGGTGAAGCTTTCTTT; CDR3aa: CASSQSALGEAFF
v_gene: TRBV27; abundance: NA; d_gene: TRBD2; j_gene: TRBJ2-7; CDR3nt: TGTGCCAGCAGTTTGCTAGCGGGAGGGCCCTACGAGCAGTACTTC; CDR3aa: CASSLLAGGPYEQYF
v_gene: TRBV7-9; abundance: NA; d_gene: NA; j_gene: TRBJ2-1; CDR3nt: TGTGCCAGCAGCAGCAGGTACAATGAGCAGTTCTTC; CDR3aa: CASSSRYNEQFF
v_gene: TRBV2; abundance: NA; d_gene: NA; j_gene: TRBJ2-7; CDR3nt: TGTGCCAGCAGTGAATTTGGTGGAGCCAACTACGAGCAGTACTTC; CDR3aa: CASSEFGGANYEQYF
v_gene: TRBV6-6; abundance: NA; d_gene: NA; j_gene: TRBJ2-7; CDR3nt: TGTGCCAGCAGTTACTCTGCGGCGTCAAGCTCCTACGAGCAGTACTTC; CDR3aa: CASSYSAASSSYEQYF
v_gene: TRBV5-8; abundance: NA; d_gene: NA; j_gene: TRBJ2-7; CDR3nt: TGTGCCAGCCCCCTGACCGGGGCGTACGAGCAGTACTTC; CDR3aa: CASPLTGAYEQYF
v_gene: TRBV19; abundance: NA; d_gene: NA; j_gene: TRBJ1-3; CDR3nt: TGTGCCAGTAGTATTACAAGGCGTGGAAACACCATATATTTT; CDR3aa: CASSITRRGNTIYF
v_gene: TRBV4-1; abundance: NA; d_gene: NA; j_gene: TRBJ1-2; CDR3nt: TGCGCCAGCAGCCTACGACTCGACTATGGCTACACCTTC; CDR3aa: CASSLRLDYGYTF
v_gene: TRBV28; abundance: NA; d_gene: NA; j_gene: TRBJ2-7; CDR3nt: TGTGCCAGCAGTTTTGGTGGGGGGATCTACGAGCAGTACTTC; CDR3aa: CASSFGGGIYEQYF
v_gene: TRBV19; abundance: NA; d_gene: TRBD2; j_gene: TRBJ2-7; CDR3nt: TGTGCCAGTAGTATAACGGGACTAGCCTACGAGCAGTACTTC; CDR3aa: CASSITGLAYEQYF
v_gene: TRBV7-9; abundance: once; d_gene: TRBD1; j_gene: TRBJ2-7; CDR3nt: TGTGCCAGCAGCGCCTGGGACAGGGACTACGAGCAGTACTTC; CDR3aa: CASSAWDRDYEQYF
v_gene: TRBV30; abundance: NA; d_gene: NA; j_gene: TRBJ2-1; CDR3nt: TGTGCCTGGGGGGGGTATGAGCAGTTCTTC; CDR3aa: CAWGGYEQFF
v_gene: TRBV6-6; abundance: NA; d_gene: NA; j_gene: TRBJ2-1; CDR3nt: TGTGCCAGCAGTTCCGCGGATTCCTACAATGAGCAGTTCTTC; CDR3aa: CASSSADSYNEQFF
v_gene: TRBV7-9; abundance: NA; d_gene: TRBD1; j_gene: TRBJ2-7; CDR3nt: TGTGCCAGCAGCTTAGAAACAGGGGCGCCTTTCTCCTACGAGCAGTACTTC; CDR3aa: CASSLETGAPFSYEQYF
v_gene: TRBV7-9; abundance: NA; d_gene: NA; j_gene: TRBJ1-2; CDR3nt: TGTGCCAGCAGCTTAGTGGGGGGCGTCTATGGCTACACCTTC; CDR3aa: CASSLVGGVYGYTF
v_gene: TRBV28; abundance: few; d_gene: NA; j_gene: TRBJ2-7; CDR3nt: TGTGCCAGTGCCAAGATGGGCTACGAGCAGTACTTC; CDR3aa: CASAKMGYEQYF
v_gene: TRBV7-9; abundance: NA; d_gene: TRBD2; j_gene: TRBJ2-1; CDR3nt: TGTGCCAGCAGCTTAGGCGGGAGGGGGGAGCAGTTCTTC; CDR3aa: CASSLGGRGEQFF
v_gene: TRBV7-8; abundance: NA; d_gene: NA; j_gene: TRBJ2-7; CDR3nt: TGTGCCAGCAGCTTAGAATTAAGCTCCTACGAGCAGTACTTC; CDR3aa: CASSLELSSYEQYF
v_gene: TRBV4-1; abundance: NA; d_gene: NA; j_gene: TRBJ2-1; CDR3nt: TGCGCCAGCAGCCACCGTACCCGCGAGCAGTTCTTC; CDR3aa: CASSHRTREQFF
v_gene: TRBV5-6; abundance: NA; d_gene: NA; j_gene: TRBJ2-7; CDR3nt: TGTGCCAGCAGCTTCATCGGGGACGAGCAGTACTTC; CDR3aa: CASSFIGDEQYF
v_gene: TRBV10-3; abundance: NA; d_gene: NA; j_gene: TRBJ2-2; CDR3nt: TGTGCCATCACGGACACGAACACCGGGGAGCTGTTTTTT; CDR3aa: CAITDTNTGELFF
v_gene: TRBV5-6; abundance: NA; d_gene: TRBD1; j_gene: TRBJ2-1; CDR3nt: TGTGCCAGCAGCATGGGCCAGGGGGTACGGCAGTTCTTC; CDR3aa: CASSMGQGVRQFF